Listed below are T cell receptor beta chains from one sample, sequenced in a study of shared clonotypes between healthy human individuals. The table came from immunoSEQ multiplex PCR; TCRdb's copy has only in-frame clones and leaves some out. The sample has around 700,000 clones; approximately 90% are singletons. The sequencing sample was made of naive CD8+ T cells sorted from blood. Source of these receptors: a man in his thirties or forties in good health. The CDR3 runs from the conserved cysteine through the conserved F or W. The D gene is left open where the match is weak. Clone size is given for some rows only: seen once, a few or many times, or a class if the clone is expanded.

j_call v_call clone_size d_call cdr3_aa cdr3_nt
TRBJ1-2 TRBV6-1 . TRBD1 CASSEGTGGFGYTF TGTGCCAGCAGTGAAGGGACAGGGGGCTTTGGCTACACCTTC
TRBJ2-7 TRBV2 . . CASSEVRGLENEQYF TGTGCCAGCAGTGAAGTCCGGGGCCTTGAGAACGAGCAGTACTTC
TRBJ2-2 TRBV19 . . CASTQLGVTNTGELFF TGTGCCAGTACCCAGTTGGGGGTAACGAACACCGGGGAGCTGTTTTTT
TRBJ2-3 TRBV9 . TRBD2 CASSREADTQYF TGTGCCAGCAGCCGGGAGGCAGATACGCAGTATTTT
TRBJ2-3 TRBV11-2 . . CASSTHQGFGADTQYF TGTGCCAGCAGCACACATCAGGGTTTTGGAGCAGATACGCAGTATTTT
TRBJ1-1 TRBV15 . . CATSIRTEAFF TGTGCCACCTCAATCCGGACTGAAGCTTTCTTT
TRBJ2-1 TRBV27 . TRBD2 CASSLVAAGVSSNEQFF TGTGCCAGCAGTTTAGTAGCGGCGGGAGTCTCTTCCAATGAGCAGTTCTTC
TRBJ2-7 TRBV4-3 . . CASSQAWGTTYEQYF TGCGCCAGCAGCCAAGCGTGGGGCACCACCTACGAGCAGTACTTC
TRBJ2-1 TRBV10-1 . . CASSPRWDVEYNEQFF TGCGCCAGCAGCCCCAGATGGGACGTGGAATACAATGAGCAGTTCTTC
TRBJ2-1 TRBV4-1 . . CASSQGSVGFEQFF TGCGCCAGCAGCCAAGGCTCAGTCGGGTTTGAGCAGTTCTTC
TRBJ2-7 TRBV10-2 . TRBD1 CASLAGGFDEQYF TGCGCCAGCTTGGCAGGGGGATTCGACGAGCAGTACTTC
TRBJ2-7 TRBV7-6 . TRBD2 CASSLAGAGEQYF TGTGCCAGCAGCTTAGCGGGAGCGGGAGAGCAGTACTTC
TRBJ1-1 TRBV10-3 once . CATSSGLFGAENTEAFF TGTGCCACGTCGTCGGGTCTATTCGGGGCCGAGAACACTGAAGCTTTCTTT
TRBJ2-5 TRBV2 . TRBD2 CASPLKAGGEETQYF TGTGCCAGTCCCCTTAAGGCGGGAGGGGAAGAGACCCAGTACTTC
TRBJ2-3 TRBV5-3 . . CARSSPLCRLTDTQYF TGTGCCAGAAGCTCCCCCCTATGTAGACTCACAGATACGCAGTATTTT
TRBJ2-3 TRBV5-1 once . CASSFRGGEGFTDTQYF TGCGCCAGCAGCTTTAGAGGCGGAGAGGGATTCACAGATACGCAGTATTTT